This T cell receptor (beta chain) was retrieved from a study of regulatory T cells in long-lasting Graves disease. Germline V lookup: CDR1 WSHSY, CDR2 SAAADI. The CDR3 has 11 amino acids. Trimming left V 8 bases short and J 5 bases short, with 10 bases between. According to the study, TCR beta libraries were built with iRepertoire HTBI primers and CDR3-region Arm-PCR. TCRdb redid the calling of the multiplex PCR reads with MiXCR, one entry per CDR3 protein. The sample carries hundreds of thousands of distinct CDR3 sequences, approximately 13% recorded once. Stated time point: newly diagnosed GD, antithyroid drugs for less than 3 months. Following extraction of RNA from PBMCs, that RNA was used to make the TCR library. In this sample, this clonotype turned up many times. Separately, the same data were catalogued under a study of T cells in Graves' hyperthyroidism and ophthalmopathy.

The V and J genes are TRBV10-2 and TRBJ2-7; TRBD1 is a possible D gene (5 bases). The source is a man aged 25-45 years with Graves disease. The source was peripheral blood mononuclear cells (PBMCs), collected at new diagnosis, from a patient treated with antithyroid drugs. The CDR3 DNA follows: TGCGCCAGCCAAAGGGGCGACGAGCAGTACTTC. This sequence encodes CASQRGDEQYF.